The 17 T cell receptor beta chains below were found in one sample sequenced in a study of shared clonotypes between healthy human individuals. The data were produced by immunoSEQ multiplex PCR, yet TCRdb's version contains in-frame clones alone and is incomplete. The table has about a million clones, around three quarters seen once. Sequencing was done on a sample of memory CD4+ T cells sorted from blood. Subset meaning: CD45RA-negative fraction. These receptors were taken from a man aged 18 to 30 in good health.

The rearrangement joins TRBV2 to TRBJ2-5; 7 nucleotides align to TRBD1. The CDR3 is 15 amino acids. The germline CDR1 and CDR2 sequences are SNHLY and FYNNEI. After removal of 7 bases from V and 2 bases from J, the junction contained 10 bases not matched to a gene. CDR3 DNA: TGTGCCAGCAAGAAGGGGGACAGCTATCAAGAGACCCAGTACTTC. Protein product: CASKKGDSYQETQYF.

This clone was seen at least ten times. For the CDR3, the DNA is TGCAGCGTTGAAGAGGGCCGGCTGTTTTTT. It encodes CSVEEGRLFF. The chain employs TRBV29-1 and TRBJ2-2; D unclear. The germline CDR1 and CDR2 sequences are SQVTM and ANQGSEA. There are 10 residues in the CDR3. Trimming stripped 0 bases from V and 13 bases from J, with 6 bases between.

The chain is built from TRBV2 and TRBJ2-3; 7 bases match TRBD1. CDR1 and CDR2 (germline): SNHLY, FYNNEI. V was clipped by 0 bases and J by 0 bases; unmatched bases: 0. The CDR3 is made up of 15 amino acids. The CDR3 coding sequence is TGTGCCAGCAGTGAAGCGGGACAGAGCACAGATACGCAGTATTTT. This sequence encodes CASSEAGQSTDTQYF. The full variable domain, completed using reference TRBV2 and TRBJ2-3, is EPEVTQTPSHQVTQMGQEVILRCVPISNHLYFYWYRQILGQKVEFLVSFYNNEISEKSEIFDDQFSVERPDGSNFTLKIRSTKLEDSAMYFCASSEAGQSTDTQYFGPGTRLTVL.

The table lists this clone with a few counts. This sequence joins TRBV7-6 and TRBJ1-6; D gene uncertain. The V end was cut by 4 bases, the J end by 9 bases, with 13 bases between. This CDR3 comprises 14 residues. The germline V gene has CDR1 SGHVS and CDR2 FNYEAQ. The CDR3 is CASSSGEESSPLHF. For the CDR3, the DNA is TGTGCCAGCAGCTCCGGGGAGGAGAGTTCACCCCTCCACTTT.

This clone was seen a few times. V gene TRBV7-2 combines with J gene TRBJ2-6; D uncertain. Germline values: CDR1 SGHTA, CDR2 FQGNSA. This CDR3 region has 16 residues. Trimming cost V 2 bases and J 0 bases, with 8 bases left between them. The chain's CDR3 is CASSLRTSSGANVLTF. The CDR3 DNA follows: TGTGCCAGCAGCTTAAGGACCTCCTCTGGGGCCAACGTCCTGACTTTC.

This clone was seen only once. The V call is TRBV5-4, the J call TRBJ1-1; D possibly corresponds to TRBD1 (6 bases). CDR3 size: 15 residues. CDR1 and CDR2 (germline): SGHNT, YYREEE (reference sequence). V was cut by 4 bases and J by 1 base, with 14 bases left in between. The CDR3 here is CASSRTEGGNTEAFF. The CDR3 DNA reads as TGTGCCAGCAGCAGAACGGAAGGGGGGAACACTGAAGCTTTCTTT.

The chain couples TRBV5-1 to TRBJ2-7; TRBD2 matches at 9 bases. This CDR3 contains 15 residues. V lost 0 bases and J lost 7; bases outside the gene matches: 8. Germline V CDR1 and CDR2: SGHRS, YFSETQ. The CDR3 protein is CASSLEDSGGGEQYF. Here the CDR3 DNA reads TGCGCCAGCAGCTTGGAGGATAGCGGGGGAGGTGAGCAGTACTTC.

The CDR3 reads CASRQQQGKTQYF. CDR3 bases: TGCGCCAGCAGACAGCAGCAGGGCAAGACCCAGTACTTC. The chain recombines TRBV4-1 with TRBJ2-5; D may be TRBD1 (5 bases). The CDR3 has 13 amino acids. V was trimmed by 6 bases and J by 6 bases, leaving 14 bases between them. Germline V gives CDR1 MGHRA, CDR2 YSYEKL.

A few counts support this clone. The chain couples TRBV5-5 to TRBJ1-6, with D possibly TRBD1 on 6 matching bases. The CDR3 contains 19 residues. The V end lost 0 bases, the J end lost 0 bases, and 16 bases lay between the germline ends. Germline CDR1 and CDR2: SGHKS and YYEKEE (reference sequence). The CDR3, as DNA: TGTGCCAGCAGCTTGGATCAGGGGACCTTTAGCTCCTATAATTCACCCCTCCACTTT. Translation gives CASSLDQGTFSSYNSPLHF.

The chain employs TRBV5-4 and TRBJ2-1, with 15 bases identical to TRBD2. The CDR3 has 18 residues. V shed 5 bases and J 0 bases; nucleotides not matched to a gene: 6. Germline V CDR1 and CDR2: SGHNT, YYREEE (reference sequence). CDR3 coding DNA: TGTGCCAGCAGACCGGGGACTAGCGGGAGGAACTCCTACAATGAGCAGTTCTTC. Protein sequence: CASRPGTSGRNSYNEQFF.

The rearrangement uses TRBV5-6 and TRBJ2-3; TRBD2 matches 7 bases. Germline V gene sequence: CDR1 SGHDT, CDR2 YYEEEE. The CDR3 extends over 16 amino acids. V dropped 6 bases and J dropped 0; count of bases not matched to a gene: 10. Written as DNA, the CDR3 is TGTGCCAGCACCACACCGACTAGCCAGAGCACAGATACGCAGTATTTT. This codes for CASTTPTSQSTDTQYF.

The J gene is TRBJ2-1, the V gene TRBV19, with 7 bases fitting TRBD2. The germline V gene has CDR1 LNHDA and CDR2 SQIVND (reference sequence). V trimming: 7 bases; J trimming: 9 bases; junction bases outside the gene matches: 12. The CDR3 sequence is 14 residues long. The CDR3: CASTKGLRNGEQFF. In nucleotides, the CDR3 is TGTGCCAGTACCAAGGGACTACGAAATGGTGAGCAGTTCTTC.

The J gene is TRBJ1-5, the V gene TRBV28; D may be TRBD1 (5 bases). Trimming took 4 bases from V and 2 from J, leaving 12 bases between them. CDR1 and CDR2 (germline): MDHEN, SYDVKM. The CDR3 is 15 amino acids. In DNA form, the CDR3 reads TGTGCCAGCAGTTACACAGGCGGGGGCAATCAGCCCCAGCATTTT. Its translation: CASSYTGGGNQPQHF.

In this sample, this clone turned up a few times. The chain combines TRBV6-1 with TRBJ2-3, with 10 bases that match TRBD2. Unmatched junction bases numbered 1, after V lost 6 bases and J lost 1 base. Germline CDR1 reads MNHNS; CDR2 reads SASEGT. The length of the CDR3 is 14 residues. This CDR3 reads CASRSGGGTDTQYF. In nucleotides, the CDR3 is TGTGCCAGCAGGAGCGGGGGGGGCACAGATACGCAGTATTTT.

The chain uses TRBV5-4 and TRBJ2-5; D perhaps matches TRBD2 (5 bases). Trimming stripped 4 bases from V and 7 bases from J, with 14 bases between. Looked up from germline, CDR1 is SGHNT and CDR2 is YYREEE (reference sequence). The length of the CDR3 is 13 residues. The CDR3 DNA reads TGTGCCAGCAGCGATGATCTAGCATGGACCCAGTACTTC. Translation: CASSDDLAWTQYF.

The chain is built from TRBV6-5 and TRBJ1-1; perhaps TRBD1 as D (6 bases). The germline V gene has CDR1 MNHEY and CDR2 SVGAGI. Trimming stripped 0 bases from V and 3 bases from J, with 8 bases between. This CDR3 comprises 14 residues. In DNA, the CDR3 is TGTGCCAGCAGTTACTCAGGGGGGGACACTGAAGCTTTCTTT. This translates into CASSYSGGDTEAFF.

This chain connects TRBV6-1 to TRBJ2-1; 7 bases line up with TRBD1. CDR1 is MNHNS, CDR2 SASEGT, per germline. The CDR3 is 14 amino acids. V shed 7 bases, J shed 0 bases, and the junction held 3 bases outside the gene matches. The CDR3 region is CASKGASSYNEQFF. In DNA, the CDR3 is TGTGCCAGCAAGGGGGCGAGCTCCTACAATGAGCAGTTCTTC.